Listed here is a single T cell receptor (beta chain). Germline CDR1 SEHNR, CDR2 FQNEAQ (reference sequence). The CDR3 sequence is 13 residues long. The sample belongs to a study of T cells expressing NK-cell markers. TCRdb reprocessed the 5' RACE reads and reports one entry per CDR3 protein, with no DNA. The table for this sample gives 550,000 or so distinct CDR3 sequences. The rearrangement links TRBV7-9 to TRBJ2-5; TCRdb lists TRBD2, though no DNA is available to test this call. The source material was blood T cells: a sorted CD56 or NKG2C T cell subset, CD4+ or CD8+ T cells, or bulk PBMC T cells (not recorded which). The source is a man in his late teens or twenties in good health. The CDR3 spells CASSKTSGETQYF.